These 7 T cell receptor beta chains were all obtained from the same sample, sequenced in a study of CDR3 diversity in severe acne. TCRdb re-called the PCR reads with MiXCR, one entry per CDR3 protein. The sample comprises about 98,000 distinct CDR3 sequences, roughly 51% of which are singletons, and around 12% rests with the top ten. Material: blood. The receptor set was obtained from a male donor with acne.

To note about this clonotype: This may arise from a read error, as a much more abundant clone is one base away. The chain couples TRBV19 to TRBJ1-3, with D tentatively TRBD1 (6 bases). The CDR3 spans 14 residues. CDR1 is LNHDA and CDR2 is SQIVND in the germline V gene (reference sequence). The CDR3 nucleotides read TGTGCCGGTAGTCTTGGACAGAAGGGAAACACCATATATTTT. Translation: CAGSLGQKGNTIYF.

The gene calls are TRBV3-1 and TRBJ1-1; D is possibly TRBD1 (6 bases). CDR1 is LGHDT, CDR2 YNNKEL, per germline (reference sequence). The CDR3 is made up of 14 amino acids. Deletions cut 3 bases from V and 1 base from J, with 9 bases between. The CDR3 DNA reads as TGTGCCAGCAGCCAGAGGACAGAGAACACTGAAGCTTTCTTT. It translates to CASSQRTENTEAFF.

The chain employs TRBV20-1 and TRBJ1-5; D unresolved. V was pared by 1 base and J by 1 base, with 8 bases between. In germline, CDR1 is DFQATT, CDR2 SNEGSKA (reference sequence). CDR3 length: 14 amino acids. The CDR3 loop is CSARASPSNQPQHF. In nucleotides, the CDR3 is TGCAGTGCTAGAGCAAGCCCGAGCAATCAGCCCCAGCATTTT.

The rearrangement joins TRBV9 to TRBJ2-2; maybe TRBD2 (5 bases). V lost 3 bases, J lost 5 bases, and 17 bases lay in between. Germline CDR1 reads SGDLS; CDR2 reads YYNGEE. The CDR3 covers 16 residues. The DNA of the CDR3 is TGTGCCAGCAGCGGTGGTGGGGTCGAGGGTACCGGGGAGCTGTTTTTT. It yields the protein CASSGGGVEGTGELFF.

This clonotype was counted ten times or more. V and J are TRBV2 and TRBJ2-7, with D possibly being TRBD2 (6 bases). From germline, CDR1 is SNHLY and CDR2 FYNNEI. The CDR3 is 15 amino acids. Trimming shortened V by 2 bases and J by 6 bases, and 17 bases separated the two germline ends. CDR3 coding DNA: TGTGCCAGCAGTGAAACCCCCTTTCCGGGGGTCGAGCAGTACTTC. It is translated as CASSETPFPGVEQYF.

The chain joins TRBV29-1 to TRBJ1-5, with TRBD1 matching over 12 bases. V was clipped by 4 bases and J by 5 bases; unmatched bases: 6. CDR1 and CDR2 (germline): SQVTM, ANQGSEA. This CDR3 is built from 15 residues. CDR3 residues: CSVVGTGGIDQPQHF. The CDR3 coding sequence is TGCAGCGTTGTAGGGACAGGGGGCATTGATCAGCCCCAGCATTTT.

This clonotype was seen repeatedly, ten times or more. The chain recombines TRBV5-6 with TRBJ2-3; D possibly uses TRBD1 or TRBD2 (5 bases each). This CDR3 region has 15 residues. Germline V gene lookup returns CDR1 SGHDT and CDR2 YYEEEE. V was cut by 2 bases and J by 1 base, with 11 bases left in between. CDR3 amino acids: CASSFGLGGTDTQYF. CDR3 nucleotides: TGTGCCAGCAGCTTCGGTCTGGGGGGCACAGATACGCAGTATTTT.